The clone carrying this T cell receptor (beta chain) was detected ten times or more. The sample comes from a study of neurological immune-mediated disorders. The CDR3 is 17 amino acids. With 4 bases clipped from V and 8 bases from J, the junction kept 16 bases outside the gene matches. In germline, CDR1 is DFQATT, CDR2 SNEGSKA (reference sequence). TCRdb reprocessed the 5' RACE reads via MiXCR and lists one record per CDR3 protein. The table records about 80,000 distinct CDR3 sequences, about 5.6% of them present only once. This sample's time point: longitudinal time-point 2. This TCR came from a woman between 55 and 75 years old with multiple sclerosis. The J gene is TRBJ2-1, the V gene TRBV20-1; 11 nucleotides agree with TRBD2. The material sequenced was PBMCs. The CDR3 bases are TGCAGTGCTAACGTCCTGCCTAGCGGGGGGTTTTCGTATGAGCAGTTCTTC. Protein product: CSANVLPSGGFSYEQFF.